The 9 T cell receptor beta chains below all came from one sample that was sequenced in a study of cytomegalovirus exposure and HLA in healthy donors. Vbeta (60) and Jbeta (13) primers were used in the PCR. The assay was immunoSEQ multiplex PCR, and TCRdb's table has in-frame clones only and misses some. The sample consists of about 150,000 clones, about 64% of them appearing once. Specimen: PBMCs. The receptors here all came from a woman in her 30s in good health and CMV-seropositive.

The chain joins TRBV27 to TRBJ1-1; D is ambiguous. The CDR3 sequence is 13 residues long. Trimming took 3 bases from V and 3 from J, leaving 8 bases between them. Germline V lookup: CDR1 MNHEY, CDR2 SMNVEV (reference sequence). The CDR3 here is CASSLRRDTEAFF. The CDR3 DNA reads TGTGCCAGCAGTTTGAGGCGAGACACTGAAGCTTTCTTT.

This rearrangement joins TRBV6-6 to TRBJ1-5, with D possibly being TRBD1 (5 bases). The V end was cut by 1 base, the J end by 3 bases, with 7 bases between. CDR1 MNHNY and CDR2 SVGAGI come from the germline V gene (reference sequence). This CDR3 spans 14 amino acids. The CDR3 region has the DNA TGTGCCAGCAGTTACTTACAGGACAATCAGCCCCAGCATTTT. This gives the protein CASSYLQDNQPQHF.

The chain couples TRBV10-2 to TRBJ2-2, with 11 bases that match TRBD1. The V and J ends lost 9 bases and 5 bases, in that order; junction bases with no gene match: 8. The length of the CDR3 is 15 residues. Germline V CDR1 and CDR2: WSHSY, SAAADI. The DNA of the CDR3 is TGCGCCAGTTCGTGGGGGACAGGGGGTACCGGGGAGCTGTTTTTT. This encodes CASSWGTGGTGELFF.

Ten or more counts support this clone. The CDR3 DNA is TGTGCCAGCAGTCTACTAGCGGGGGCGAGGGAGCAGTTCTTC. Protein sequence: CASSLLAGAREQFF. V and J are TRBV2 and TRBJ2-1; TRBD2 agrees at 11 bases. The CDR3 sequence is 14 residues long. The V segment lost 5 bases and the J segment 10 bases; nucleotides outside the gene matches: 7. CDR1 SNHLY and CDR2 FYNNEI come from the germline V gene.

This clone was recorded a few times. As DNA, the CDR3 is TGCGCCAGCAGTCGCTTCTCTGTCCCGGGACAGGGAAACACTGAAGCTTTCTTT. This codes for CASSRFSVPGQGNTEAFF. The chain recombines TRBV5-1 with TRBJ1-1, with 9 bases aligning to TRBD1. Germline V gene data show CDR1 as SGHRS and CDR2 as YFSETQ. The CDR3 has 18 amino acids. Losses at the gene ends were 5 bases for V and 2 bases for J; bases not matched to a gene: 16.

This clone was seen only a few times. V gene TRBV30 combines with J gene TRBJ2-7; the D gene is possibly TRBD1 (6 bases). CDR1 and CDR2 from the germline V gene are GTSNPN and SVGIG (reference sequence). The CDR3 spans 14 residues. Between the trimmed V and J ends, which lost 2 bases and 3 bases, there was a span of 14 bases. The CDR3 loop is CAWSYAGDGYEQYF. DNA for the CDR3: TGTGCCTGGAGTTATGCAGGGGATGGCTACGAGCAGTACTTC.

This clone is a singleton in its sample. This chain uses TRBV6-5 with TRBJ1-5; D is possibly TRBD1 (5 bases). Trimming took 2 bases from V and 0 from J, leaving 8 bases between them. The CDR3 has 15 amino acids. CDR1 and CDR2 (germline): MNHEY, SVGAGI. For the CDR3, the DNA is TGTGCCAGCAGTTACCAGGGTGGTAGCAATCAGCCCCAGCATTTT. It codes for CASSYQGGSNQPQHF.

This clone was counted between two and nine times. This chain joins TRBV5-1 and TRBJ2-3, with 12 bases that match TRBD2. The CDR3 contains 17 residues. Trimming at V came to 2 bases and at J to 4 bases, leaving 8 bases not matched to a gene. Per germline, CDR1 SGHRS and CDR2 YFSETQ. In nucleotides, the CDR3 is TGCGCCAGCAGCTTTGGGACTAGCGGGTGGAACGCAGATACGCAGTATTTT. This gives the protein CASSFGTSGWNADTQYF.

This clone was observed a single time. This chain connects TRBV18 to TRBJ1-1, with 11 nucleotides matching TRBD1. Trimming cost V 3 bases and J 7 bases; bases outside gene matches: 10. Germline CDR1 reads KGHSH; CDR2 reads LQKENI. The CDR3 has 16 residues. CDR3 amino acids: CASSPGTGGFGGEAFF. The DNA for the CDR3 is TGTGCCAGCTCACCCGGGACAGGGGGATTTGGAGGTGAAGCTTTCTTT.